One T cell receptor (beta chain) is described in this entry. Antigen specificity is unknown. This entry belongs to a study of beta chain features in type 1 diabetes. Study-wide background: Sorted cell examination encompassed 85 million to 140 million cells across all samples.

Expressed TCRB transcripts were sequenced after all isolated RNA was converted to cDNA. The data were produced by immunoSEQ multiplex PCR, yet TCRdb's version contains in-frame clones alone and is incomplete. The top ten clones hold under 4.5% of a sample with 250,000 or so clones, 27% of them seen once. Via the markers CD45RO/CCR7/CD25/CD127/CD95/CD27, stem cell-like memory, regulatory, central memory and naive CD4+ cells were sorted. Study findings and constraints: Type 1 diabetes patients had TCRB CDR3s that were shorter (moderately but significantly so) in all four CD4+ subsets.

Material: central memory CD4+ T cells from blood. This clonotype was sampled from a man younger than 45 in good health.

CDR3 residues: CASISRRGYEQYF. CDR3 DNA sequence: TGTGCCAGCATCTCCCGAAGGGGCTACGAGCAGTACTTC. The chain employs TRBV5-6 and TRBJ2-7; D is perhaps TRBD1 (5 bases). V shed 6 bases and J shed 3 bases, with 13 bases lying between them. The CDR3 is made up of 13 amino acids. The germline V gene has CDR1 SGHDT and CDR2 YYEEEE.